The present TCR beta chain was sequenced within a study of blood T cell repertoires in COVID-19. Study-level background: T cells, B-cell-depleted T cells, or PBMCs supplied cDNA or gDNA.

In the original analysis: Cell counts per sample came from amplifying reference gene primers. Sequencing used immunoSEQ multiplex PCR; TCRdb keeps in-frame clones, though not all of them. That table is the source of V, J and clone size, and D and trimming were worked out from the DNA. The sample has tens of thousands of clones; under 95% are singletons. J lost 6 bases, V lost 6 bases, and 9 bases had no gene match. The CDR3 is 14 amino acids. CDR1 and CDR2 (germline): SQVTM, ANQGSEA. The sample taken for sequencing was peripheral blood. The J gene is TRBJ2-7, the V gene TRBV29-1, with TRBD1 matching over 12 bases. The receptor was derived from a human donor in a cohort sampled during active COVID-19. CDR3 coding DNA: TGCAGCGTCACTACCGGGACAGGGGGCCTCGAGCAGTACTTC. This gives the protein CSVTTGTGGLEQYF.